This T cell receptor (beta chain) originates from a study of OX40 agonist ivuxolimab in advanced cancers. Study summary: Dose-escalation cases comprised hepatocellular carcinoma, melanoma, renal cell or head and neck cancer. Findings of the study overall: No determination was made of the antigen specificity of the expanded peripheral T cells.

About this clone itself: Antigen: not known.

The table came from immunoSEQ multiplex PCR; TCRdb's copy has only in-frame clones and leaves some out. The sample carries some 77,000 clones, 88% recorded once. The V end lost 0 bases, the J end lost 0 bases, and 19 bases lay between the germline ends. The CDR3 loop spans 18 amino acids. Germline values: CDR1 SGHNT, CDR2 YYREEE (reference sequence). The sequence came from an adult with an advanced solid tumor such as melanoma, head and neck, liver or kidney cancer. This specimen consisted of CD4+ or CD8+ T cells sorted from blood, obtained in a trial of the OX40 agonist ivuxolimab. The J gene is TRBJ2-7, the V gene TRBV5-4; a possible D gene is TRBD1 (6 bases). The DNA for the CDR3 is TGTGCCAGCAGCTTGGCAAGTACCGGTACCAGGGGCTCCTACGAGCAGTACTTC. Encoded protein: CASSLASTGTRGSYEQYF.